Listed here are 29 T cell receptor beta chains from one sample, sequenced in a study of blood T cell repertoires in COVID-19. Sequencing used immunoSEQ multiplex PCR; TCRdb keeps in-frame clones, though not all of them. The sample yields 85,000 to 130,000 clones, roughly nine tenths seen once. Specimen: peripheral blood. The receptors originated from a human donor in a cohort sampled during active COVID-19.

This clone was picked up a small number of times. The chain couples TRBV27 to TRBJ2-7; TRBD2 might be the D (7 bases). CDR1 and CDR2 from the germline V gene are MNHEY and SMNVEV (reference sequence). V was trimmed by 2 bases and J by 1 base, leaving 15 bases between them. This CDR3 contains 16 residues. As DNA, the CDR3 is TGTGCCAGCAGTTTAACCCCGGCGGGGGCATCCTACGAGCAGTACTTC. Protein: CASSLTPAGASYEQYF.

The chain combines TRBV10-3 with TRBJ1-1; 7 nucleotides line up with TRBD1. V was pared by 3 bases and J by 4 bases, with 5 bases of the junction left unmatched. CDR3 size: 14 residues. Germline V gene sequence: CDR1 ENHRY, CDR2 SYGVKD. The CDR3: CAISDRGWTTEAFF. The DNA for the CDR3 is TGTGCCATCAGTGACAGGGGGTGGACCACTGAAGCTTTCTTT.

V gene TRBV15 combines with J gene TRBJ2-2; D is uncertain. CDR1 is LNHNV, CDR2 YYDKDF, per germline (reference sequence). Trimming took off 1 base at V and 1 base at J, with 13 bases between the two ends. CDR3 length equals 17 residues. CDR3 in amino acids: CATSRAKGEGNTGELFF. The CDR3 DNA follows: TGTGCCACCAGCAGAGCGAAAGGAGAAGGGAACACCGGGGAGCTGTTTTTT.

The chain has TRBV19 and TRBJ2-7, with 7 positions matching TRBD1. This CDR3 has 16 amino acids. After removal of 5 bases from V and 0 bases from J, the junction contained 10 bases not matched to a gene. Germline loops: CDR1 LNHDA, CDR2 SQIVND (reference sequence). The CDR3 region is CASSHFTGTASYEQYF. In DNA, the CDR3 is TGTGCCAGTAGTCACTTCACCGGGACAGCCTCCTACGAGCAGTACTTC.

The chain combines TRBV5-7 with TRBJ1-1; the match to TRBD1 covers 8 bases. TRBV5-7 is treated as an ORF (open reading frame) with a function not yet certain. The CDR3 has 14 residues. After removal of 1 base from V and 5 bases from J, the junction contained 4 bases not matched to a gene. In DNA, the CDR3 is TGTGCCAGCAGCTTGAACAGGGGGTATACTGAAGCTTTCTTT. Protein product: CASSLNRGYTEAFF.

This chain uses TRBV5-1 with TRBJ2-2; 9 positions match TRBD2. CDR1 SGHRS and CDR2 YFSETQ come from the germline V gene. This CDR3 is 15 amino acids long. Unmatched junction bases numbered 2, after V lost 4 bases and J lost 1 base. The CDR3 DNA reads TGCGCCAGCAGCCTACTAGCGGGGAACACCGGGGAGCTGTTTTTT. Translating it yields CASSLLAGNTGELFF.

The chain is built from TRBV6-5 and TRBJ1-2, with D possibly matching TRBD1 (5 bases). Germline-derived CDR1 and CDR2 are MNHEY and SVGAGI. This CDR3 contains 14 residues. V was cut by 6 bases and J by 4 bases, with 15 bases left in between. The CDR3 DNA reads TGTGCCAGCAGAGTTACATTGGGGGGCTATGGCTACACCTTC. Protein: CASRVTLGGYGYTF.

The chain has TRBV7-9 and TRBJ1-1; 10 bases match TRBD1. This CDR3 contains 15 residues. Germline assignment: CDR1 SEHNR and CDR2 FQNEAQ (reference sequence). V was clipped by 5 bases and J by 2 bases; unmatched bases: 5. The CDR3 bases are TGTGCCAGCAGCCTGTTGACAGGGGGCAACACTGAAGCTTTCTTT. Residues: CASSLLTGGNTEAFF.

The rearrangement joins TRBV7-8 to TRBJ1-4; D uncertain. Germline-derived CDR1 and CDR2 are SGHVS and FQNEAQ. V lost 5 bases, J lost 13 bases, and 14 bases lay in between. The CDR3 runs to 12 residues. Here the CDR3 reads CASSPPSGVLFF. For the CDR3, the DNA is TGTGCCAGCAGCCCGCCGAGCGGGGTACTGTTTTTT.

The chain recombines TRBV3-1 (or the pseudogene TRBV3-2) with TRBJ2-2; the D gene is possibly TRBD1 (6 bases). CDR1 and CDR2 (germline): LGHDT, YNNKEL (reference sequence). This CDR3 has 16 residues. Deletions cut 6 bases from V and 4 bases from J, with 18 bases between. The CDR3 DNA is TGTGCCAGCAGGGGGACACTTCTTTCGAGCACCGGGGAGCTGTTTTTT. Protein: CASRGTLLSSTGELFF.

CDR3 nucleotides: TGTGCCTGGAGTGTAGGGGGCGGGTATGAGCAGTTCTTC. Its protein product is CAWSVGGGYEQFF. The chain has TRBV30 and TRBJ2-1; 7 positions agree with TRBD1. Trimming took 0 bases from V and 8 from J; bases not matched to a gene: 4. The CDR3 spans 13 residues. From germline, CDR1 is GTSNPN and CDR2 SVGIG (reference sequence).

V and J are TRBV4-2 and TRBJ2-5; D is perhaps TRBD1 (8 bases). The CDR3 runs to 15 residues. Germline V CDR1 and CDR2: LGHNA, YNFKEQ. Trimming cost V 2 bases and J 5 bases, with 15 bases left between them. The CDR3 region is CASSQRTGRGETQYF. DNA for the CDR3: TGTGCCAGCAGCCAACGGACAGGGAGGGGGGAGACCCAGTACTTC.

The chain employs TRBV28 and TRBJ2-2; D perhaps matches TRBD2 (6 bases). The germline CDR1 and CDR2 sequences are MDHEN and SYDVKM. CDR3 length: 14 residues. V lost 9 bases, J lost 1 base, and 12 bases lay in between. DNA of the CDR3: TGTGCCAGTAGACTAGGAGAGAACACCGGGGAGCTGTTTTTT. Translating gives CASRLGENTGELFF.

This chain joins TRBV7-9 and TRBJ2-7; 9 nucleotides match TRBD1. V dropped 4 bases and J dropped 4; count of bases not matched to a gene: 11. This CDR3 is built from 16 residues. Germline CDR1 reads SEHNR; CDR2 reads FQNEAQ (reference sequence). The CDR3 DNA follows: TGTGCCAGCAGCTCTTTACCCGGGACAGGGACGTACGAGCAGTACTTC. Translation: CASSSLPGTGTYEQYF.

The rearrangement uses TRBV6-5 and TRBJ2-7; 9 bases fit TRBD1. Germline V CDR1 and CDR2: MNHEY, SVGAGI. Trimming cost V 4 bases and J 4 bases; bases outside gene matches: 11. The CDR3 is 16 amino acids. In nucleotides, the CDR3 is TGTGCCAGCAGTTTAGGGTTGGGGACAGGGTATTACGAGCAGTACTTC. Translating gives CASSLGLGTGYYEQYF.

Regarding this clone: A junction boundary mismatches the germline segment, possibly from a read error. V usage is TRBV7-7 and J usage is TRBJ2-1; D remains ambiguous. CDR1 is SSHAT and CDR2 is FNYEAQ in the germline V gene (reference sequence). The CDR3 runs to 15 residues. The CDR3 nucleotides are TGTGCTAGCAGCTTAGGTCCTACCTCCTACAATGAGCAGTTCTTC. Translated, it gives CASSLGPTSYNEQFF. Based on the CDR3 plus reference TRBV7-7 and TRBJ2-1, the full variable domain is GAGVSQSPRYKVTKRGQDVTLRCDPISSHATLYWYQQALGQGPEFLTYFNYEAQPDKSGLPSDRFSAERPEGSISTLTIQRTEQRDSAMYRCASSLGPTSYNEQFFGPGTRLTVL.

This clone was recorded once. The chain has TRBV5-4 and TRBJ2-2; 7 positions match TRBD2. CDR1 SGHNT and CDR2 YYREEE come from the germline V gene (reference sequence). This CDR3 has 14 residues. Unmatched junction bases numbered 1, after V lost 2 bases and J lost 3 bases. This CDR3 reads CASSFGGDTGELFF. In nucleotides, the CDR3 is TGTGCCAGCAGCTTTGGGGGGGACACCGGGGAGCTGTTTTTT.

The chain has TRBV13 and TRBJ2-7; 7 bases are shared with TRBD1. CDR3 size: 16 residues. V shed 5 bases and J 6 bases; nucleotides not matched to a gene: 16. Germline-derived CDR1 and CDR2 are PRHDT and FYEKMQ (reference sequence). CDR3 sequence reads: CASSPAPTGFGGEQYF. The CDR3 DNA follows: TGTGCCAGCAGCCCCGCCCCGACAGGGTTCGGAGGCGAGCAGTACTTC.

The V call is TRBV4-2, the J call TRBJ2-3, with TRBD2 matching 10 bases. The trim removed 0 bases at V and 5 bases at J, leaving 14 bases unmatched. This CDR3 has 19 residues. CDR1 and CDR2 from the germline V gene are LGHNA and YNFKEQ. In DNA, the CDR3 is TGTGCCAGCAGCCAAGAGAGGGGAATAGCGGGGGGAGGAGGAGATACGCAGTATTTT. The encoded protein is CASSQERGIAGGGGDTQYF.

This clone has only a few counts. V usage is TRBV15 and J usage is TRBJ2-5; D is ambiguous. This CDR3 region has 13 residues. Trimming removed 5 bases from V and 1 base from J, with 8 bases in between. CDR1 and CDR2 from the germline V gene are LNHNV and YYDKDF (reference sequence). CDR3 nucleotides: TGTGCCACCAGCGCGGATCCCCAAGAGACCCAGTACTTC. Its protein is CATSADPQETQYF.

This chain links TRBV13 with TRBJ1-5; 10 nucleotides align to TRBD1. CDR1 is PRHDT, CDR2 FYEKMQ, per germline (reference sequence). J lost 4 bases, V lost 4 bases, and 10 bases had no gene match. The CDR3 consists of 17 residues. This CDR3 reads CASSSPPTGGFNQPQHF. In DNA form, the CDR3 reads TGTGCCAGCAGCTCTCCCCCGACAGGGGGCTTTAATCAGCCCCAGCATTTT.

The chain combines TRBV7-9 with TRBJ1-1, with 11 bases aligning to TRBD1. The ends lost 3 bases at V and 7 bases at J; junction bases unmatched: 10. The CDR3 length is 16 residues. CDR1 and CDR2 (germline): SEHNR, FQNEAQ (reference sequence). This CDR3 reads CASSFRTGGGRDEAFF. In nucleotides, the CDR3 is TGTGCCAGCAGCTTTCGGACAGGGGGCGGTCGGGATGAAGCTTTCTTT.

The chain couples TRBV28 to TRBJ1-1; TRBD1 matches at 7 bases. J gave up 0 bases and V 7 bases, and 5 bases lay outside the gene matches. The CDR3 loop spans 14 amino acids. Germline CDR1 and CDR2: MDHEN and SYDVKM. The CDR3 DNA is TGTGCCAGCACTCCGGACAGGATGAACACTGAAGCTTTCTTT. It translates to CASTPDRMNTEAFF.

This chain connects TRBV10-3 to TRBJ2-5, with TRBD2 matching over 8 bases. The CDR3 runs to 17 residues. Germline CDR1 and CDR2: ENHRY and SYGVKD. The V gene end was trimmed by 4 bases and the J gene end by 5 bases; junction bases not matched to a gene: 15. The CDR3 loop is CAISGPAGEGLGETQYF. CDR3 bases: TGTGCCATCAGTGGTCCAGCGGGAGAGGGATTGGGGGAGACCCAGTACTTC.

This chain uses TRBV7-9 with TRBJ2-7; 14 positions match TRBD2. Germline CDR1 reads SEHNR; CDR2 reads FQNEAQ (reference sequence). The CDR3 contains 18 residues. V gave up 2 bases and J gave up 5 bases; unmatched junction bases: 11. The DNA of the CDR3 is TGTGCCAGCAGCTTACCTAGACTAGCGGGAGGGCCCGGGCACGAGCAGTACTTC. It codes for CASSLPRLAGGPGHEQYF.

This chain uses TRBV9 with TRBJ2-5; 8 nucleotides align to TRBD1. CDR3 length: 14 residues. CDR1 and CDR2 (germline): SGDLS, YYNGEE. V gave up 7 bases and J gave up 4 bases; unmatched junction bases: 9. The CDR3, as DNA: TGTGCCAGCGGAAGACAGGGGTTCGGAGAGACCCAGTACTTC. The encoded protein is CASGRQGFGETQYF.

The V call is TRBV28, the J call TRBJ1-2; D not certain. Looked up from germline, CDR1 is MDHEN and CDR2 is SYDVKM. The CDR3 runs to 13 residues. The V gene lost 2 bases and the J gene lost 2 bases, with 6 bases spanning the gap. Here the CDR3 reads CASSLTVNYGYTF. CDR3 sequence (DNA): TGTGCCAGCAGTTTAACTGTCAACTATGGCTACACCTTC.

The chain is built from TRBV19 and TRBJ2-7; TRBD2 agrees at 10 bases. With 3 bases clipped from V and 2 bases from J, the junction kept 4 bases outside the gene matches. This CDR3 contains 15 residues. The germline CDR1 and CDR2 sequences are LNHDA and SQIVND (reference sequence). DNA for the CDR3: TGTGCCAGTAGTATGAGCGGGGGGGAAACCTACGAGCAGTACTTC. This gives the protein CASSMSGGETYEQYF.

CDR3 sequence (DNA): TGTGCCAGCAGCCAAGACCGGTTAGTATCGACCCTCCACTTT. Its translation is CASSQDRLVSTLHF. This chain joins TRBV4-2 and TRBJ1-6; no clear D gene. Between the trimmed V and J ends, which lost 0 bases and 14 bases, there was a span of 14 bases. The CDR3 length is 14 residues. Germline CDR1 reads LGHNA; CDR2 reads YNFKEQ.